These 26 T cell receptor beta chains came from one sample sequenced in a study of CD8 T cells in ankylosing spondylitis. TCRdb re-derived calls from the 5' RACE reads in MiXCR, one entry per CDR3 protein. The profile shows 700,000 to 1,000,000 distinct CDR3 sequences, 10% to 15% of them singletons. Whole-study results and caveats: Seemingly characteristic of ankylosing spondylitis blood was a TCR beta motif consisting of 7 or 8 highly homologous variants.

The antigens for these receptors are not known. The sequenced sample consisted of blood, either unsorted or a sorted T cell fraction (not recorded which). These receptors were obtained from a male donor with ankylosing spondylitis.

The V and J genes are TRBV29-1 and TRBJ2-3; D is perhaps TRBD2 (6 bases). Germline V gene data show CDR1 as SQVTM and CDR2 as ANQGSEA. The CDR3 is 14 residues long. V was shortened by 4 bases and J by 6 bases, with 17 bases between the two germline ends. The CDR3 region is CSVVEGPLGDTQYF. The CDR3 bases are TGCAGCGTTGTGGAGGGGCCTCTGGGGGATACGCAGTATTTT.

This clonotype was picked up many times. The rearrangement joins TRBV29-1 to TRBJ2-3; TRBD2 matches at 7 bases. This CDR3 has 14 amino acids. V lost 0 bases and J lost 9; bases outside the gene matches: 9. The germline V gene has CDR1 SQVTM and CDR2 ANQGSEA. The CDR3 protein is CSVEDSGLIGTQYF. The CDR3 coding sequence is TGCAGCGTTGAAGATAGCGGGTTAATAGGCACGCAGTATTTT.

This clonotype showed up just a few times. J is TRBJ1-4 and V is TRBV12-3 or TRBV12-4; 7 positions match TRBD1. The CDR3 is 15 residues long. Trimming at V came to 5 bases and at J to 5 bases, leaving 8 bases not matched to a gene. Here the CDR3 DNA reads TGTGCCAGCAGTGGTAACAGGGGAAGGAATGAAAAACTGTTTTTT. Its protein product is CASSGNRGRNEKLFF.

This clonotype has just a few counts. One junction end disagrees with the germline gene, perhaps due to a read error. The V and J genes are TRBV7-2 and TRBJ2-7, with a weak D call TRBD2 (5 bases). CDR3 length: 14 amino acids. Per germline, CDR1 SGHTA and CDR2 FQGNSA. The CDR3 spells CASSLAYTSYEQYF. In DNA, the CDR3 is TGTGCCAGCAGCCTAGCCTACACGAGCTACGAGCAGTACTTC.

This clonotype came up many times. The chain employs TRBV6-5 and TRBJ1-3; D is ambiguous. This CDR3 is built from 15 residues. From germline, CDR1 is MNHEY and CDR2 SVGAGI. V shed 2 bases and J shed 0 bases, with 8 bases lying between them. In nucleotides, the CDR3 is TGTGCCAGCAGTTACGGCGGCGGCTCTGGAAACACCATATATTTT. This encodes CASSYGGGSGNTIYF.

This clonotype was seen more than once but under ten times. The chain carries TRBV27 and TRBJ1-5, with a weak D call TRBD1 (6 bases). The length of the CDR3 is 13 residues. The germline gives CDR1 MNHEY, CDR2 SMNVEV (reference sequence). Trimming left V 6 bases short and J 6 bases short, with 12 bases between. The CDR3 is CASRGAGGQPQHF. In DNA, the CDR3 is TGTGCCAGCAGGGGGGCGGGAGGTCAGCCCCAGCATTTT.

This clonotype was observed a single time. V and J are TRBV28 and TRBJ2-1; 9 positions agree with TRBD2. The CDR3 has 13 amino acids. J was trimmed by 5 bases and V by 8 bases; bases with no gene match: 4. Germline V gives CDR1 MDHEN, CDR2 SYDVKM. CDR3 in amino acids: CASRGGADNEQFF. CDR3 bases: TGTGCCAGCCGCGGGGGGGCAGACAATGAGCAGTTCTTC.

This clonotype was detected many times. J is TRBJ1-1 and V is TRBV6-6; D ambiguous. V dropped 5 bases and J dropped 2 bases, with 9 bases sitting between them. Germline V gives CDR1 MNHNY, CDR2 SVGAGI (reference sequence). The CDR3 consists of 13 residues. CDR3 nucleotides: TGTGCCAGCAGTCCCCCCAGTAACACTGAAGCTTTCTTT. Translating it yields CASSPPSNTEAFF.

The chain couples TRBV11-2 to TRBJ2-7; D ambiguous. The CDR3 is 15 amino acids. Germline assignment: CDR1 SGHAT and CDR2 FQNNGV. The V end was cut by 0 bases, the J end by 3 bases, with 12 bases between. This CDR3 is CASSLDLGASYEQYF. CDR3 nucleotide sequence: TGTGCCAGCAGCTTAGATCTCGGTGCTAGCTACGAGCAGTACTTC.

DNA for the CDR3: TGCGCCAGCAGCCAAAGAATAGCACTCACCGGGGAGCTGTTTTTT. It is translated as CASSQRIALTGELFF. This rearrangement joins TRBV4-3 to TRBJ2-2; D gene ambiguous. The germline V gene encodes CDR1 LGHNA and CDR2 YSLEER. Trimming cost V 2 bases and J 4 bases, with 11 bases left between them. CDR3 size: 15 residues.

CDR3 in DNA: TGTGCCAGCAGTTATCTACGACAGGGTCTGGGGATCGCCGGGGAGCTGTTTTTT. It codes for CASSYLRQGLGIAGELFF. The V gene is TRBV6-2 or TRBV6-3, the J gene TRBJ2-2; TRBD1 matches at 7 bases. Germline trimming cut 3 bases from V and 6 bases from J; bases unmatched to any gene: 16. Germline CDR1 reads MNHEY; CDR2 reads SVGEGT. The CDR3 extends over 18 amino acids.

The chain carries TRBV7-9 and TRBJ1-5; a weak D match, TRBD1 (6 bases). In germline, CDR1 is SEHNR, CDR2 FQNEAQ (reference sequence). There are 14 residues in the CDR3. V was cut by 5 bases and J by 7 bases, with 15 bases left in between. The chain's CDR3 is CASSRGGSRQPQHF. Here the CDR3 DNA reads TGTGCCAGCAGCAGAGGGGGAAGTAGGCAGCCCCAGCATTTT.

The rearrangement links TRBV10-3 to TRBJ2-3; D may be TRBD1 (5 bases). The germline gives CDR1 ENHRY, CDR2 SYGVKD. V dropped 3 bases and J dropped 6 bases, with 10 bases sitting between them. The CDR3 covers 13 residues. Written as DNA, the CDR3 is TGTGCCATCAGTGATTTTAAGGGGGATACGCAGTATTTT. Translated, it gives CAISDFKGDTQYF.

This clonotype was detected ten times or more. The chain couples TRBV7-2 to TRBJ2-5, with D unresolved. The CDR3 has 14 amino acids. The germline gives CDR1 SGHTA, CDR2 FQGNSA. Trimming removed 5 bases at V and 0 bases at J, with 10 bases between. The CDR3 sequence: CASSPVTYQETQYF. As DNA, the CDR3 is TGTGCCAGCAGCCCCGTCACGTACCAAGAGACCCAGTACTTC. The whole variable domain, filled in from reference TRBV7-2 and TRBJ2-5, reads GAGVSQSPSNKVTEKGKDVELRCDPISGHTALYWYRQSLGQGLEFLIYFQGNSAPDKSGLPSDRFSAERTGGSVSTLTIQRTQQEDSAVYLCASSPVTYQETQYFGPGTRLLVL.

V gene TRBV20-1 combines with J gene TRBJ2-5; 7 bases align to TRBD1. The germline V gene has CDR1 DFQATT and CDR2 SNEGSKA (reference sequence). The CDR3 extends over 13 amino acids. Trimming cost V 7 bases and J 2 bases; bases outside gene matches: 7. CDR3 sequence: CSVATGRQETQYF. CDR3 nucleotide sequence: TGCAGTGTCGCGACAGGGCGACAAGAGACCCAGTACTTC.

The genes are TRBV20-1 and TRBJ2-1; 15 nucleotides line up with TRBD2. This CDR3 comprises 18 residues. V shed 6 bases, J shed 0 bases, and the junction held 9 bases outside the gene matches. Germline V lookup: CDR1 DFQATT, CDR2 SNEGSKA (reference sequence). CDR3 in DNA: TGCAGTGCGCGGACTAGCGGGAGGGAGATCAACTCCTACAATGAGCAGTTCTTC. It yields the protein CSARTSGREINSYNEQFF.

This clonotype was seen many times. This chain links TRBV20-1 with TRBJ1-2, with no clear D. This CDR3 is built from 15 residues. Germline CDR1 is DFQATT and CDR2 is SNEGSKA (reference sequence). Trimming left V 0 bases short and J 4 bases short, with 15 bases between. Written as DNA, the CDR3 is TGCAGTGCTAGAGACCCCATCGCGGCTCTCTATGGCTACACCTTC. Translating gives CSARDPIAALYGYTF.

Of note for this clonotype: This may be a read error: a much more frequent sequence differs by one nucleotide. V usage is TRBV7-9 and J usage is TRBJ2-2; TRBD2 is a possible D gene (6 bases). The germline V and J ends were trimmed by 5 bases and 1 base, with 11 bases remaining between them. Germline CDR1 and CDR2: SEHNR and FQNEAQ (reference sequence). CDR3 length: 15 amino acids. The chain's CDR3 is CASSPHGGNTGELFF. The CDR3, as DNA: TGTGCCAGCAGCCCCCACGGGGGGAACACCGGGGAGCTGTTTTTT. The full variable domain, in which reference TRBV7-9 and TRBJ2-2 provide the parts outside the CDR3, is DTGVSQNPRHKITKRGQNVTFRCDPISEHNRLYWYRQTLGQGPEFLTYFQNEAQLEKSRLLSDRFSAERPKGSFSTLEIQRTEQGDSAMYLCASSPHGGNTGELFFGEGSRLTVL.

This clonotype has ten or more counts. The V and J genes are TRBV25-1 and TRBJ2-1; no clear D gene. The CDR3 contains 13 residues. The V and J ends lost 2 bases and 7 bases respectively, with 9 bases between them. Germline lookup yields CDR1 MGHDK and CDR2 SYGVNS. CDR3 in DNA: TGTGCCAGCAGTGAACAAACGCTGAATGAGCAGTTCTTC. Translating gives CASSEQTLNEQFF.

This clonotype was seen more than once but under ten times. V is TRBV6-2 or TRBV6-3 and J is TRBJ2-7, with D unclear. This CDR3 has 14 residues. Deletions cut 2 bases from V and 1 base from J, with 9 bases between. Germline V gives CDR1 MNHEY, CDR2 SVGEGT. The CDR3 sequence is CASSYPAGSYEQYF. The CDR3 nucleotides read TGTGCCAGCAGTTACCCGGCTGGGTCCTACGAGCAGTACTTC.

This chain uses TRBV5-1 with TRBJ1-1, with D perhaps matching TRBD1 (5 bases). V was cut by 4 bases and J by 4 bases, with 14 bases left in between. Germline V lookup: CDR1 SGHRS, CDR2 YFSETQ. The CDR3 totals 14 residues. Here the CDR3 DNA reads TGCGCCAGCAGCCTGGGACGGGCGTCCACTGAAGCTTTCTTT. Translating it yields CASSLGRASTEAFF.

This clonotype was seen more than once but under ten times. The chain links TRBV20-1 to TRBJ2-1, with D perhaps TRBD1 or TRBD2 (5 bases each). Germline CDR1 and CDR2: DFQATT and SNEGSKA (reference sequence). V was shortened by 5 bases and J by 10 bases, with 27 bases between the two germline ends. This CDR3 region has 16 residues. The DNA of the CDR3 is TGCAGTGCTGCACGACCCGGGACCACCAACGATGTCGAGCAGTTCTTC. Translation gives CSAARPGTTNDVEQFF.

This sequence joins TRBV11-2 and TRBJ2-1; D may be TRBD2 (7 bases). Per the germline V gene, CDR1 is SGHAT and CDR2 is FQNNGV. The CDR3 is made up of 18 amino acids. V lost 3 bases to trimming and J lost 0 bases, with 18 bases between them. The CDR3 DNA follows: TGTGCCAGCAGCTTTCTCTGGGGGGGCGGCGGCTCCTACAATGAGCAGTTCTTC. It encodes CASSFLWGGGGSYNEQFF.

The CDR3 loop reads CAISGGLGMSTEAFF. CDR3 bases: TGTGCCATCAGTGGTGGCCTGGGAATGAGCACTGAAGCTTTCTTT. The rearrangement uses TRBV10-3 and TRBJ1-1; no definite D call. The CDR3 has 15 amino acids. Germline V gives CDR1 ENHRY, CDR2 SYGVKD. Trimming shortened V by 4 bases and J by 4 bases, and 16 bases separated the two germline ends.

This clonotype was detected a few times. The chain has TRBV2 and TRBJ1-6; D is ambiguous. CDR3 length equals 16 residues. The ends were cut back, 1 base at V and 7 bases at J, with 14 bases in the middle. Germline V gives CDR1 SNHLY, CDR2 FYNNEI. The CDR3 loop is CASSEVVRQKNSPLHF. CDR3 coding DNA: TGTGCCAGCAGTGAAGTTGTCCGGCAGAAAAATTCACCCCTCCACTTT.

This clonotype was found a few times. The chain joins TRBV3-1 to TRBJ2-1; D is possibly TRBD1 (6 bases). Deletions cut 6 bases from V and 2 bases from J, with 20 bases between. Germline CDR1 and CDR2: LGHDT and YNNKEL (reference sequence). CDR3 length: 17 residues. CDR3: CASSPMTGGSAYNEQFF. The DNA for the CDR3 is TGTGCCAGCAGTCCCATGACAGGCGGCTCCGCCTACAATGAGCAGTTCTTC.